Sequencing of this T cell receptor beta chain was carried out in a study of blood T cell repertoires in COVID-19. Germline V lookup: CDR1 MNHNS, CDR2 SASEGT. This CDR3 spans 16 amino acids. V lost 1 base and J lost 4; bases outside the gene matches: 7. The protocol was immunoSEQ multiplex PCR, while the TCRdb copy is restricted to in-frame clones and leaves out a portion. Seen here are just under 65,000 clones, more than 75% observed once, and the top ten hold around 14%. The genes are TRBV6-1 and TRBJ2-3, with 8 bases identical to TRBD2. This receptor was identified in a man in his sixties with COVID-19, enrolled during active disease. The sample taken for sequencing was peripheral blood. The CDR3: CASSEGIAGWADTQYF. CDR3 bases: TGTGCCAGCAGTGAAGGGATAGCGGGATGGGCAGATACGCAGTATTTT.